Listed below are T cell receptor beta chains from one sample, sequenced in a study of T cell responses to AZD1222 COVID-19 vaccine. Assay used: immunoSEQ multiplex PCR; TCRdb lists only in-frame clones, some missing. The data hold more than 95,000 clones, with around 89% observed a single time. The sequencing here drew on peripheral blood, taken 28 days after the second AZD1222 dose. These receptor sequences come from an adult who received the AZD1222 COVID-19 vaccine. CDR3s include the opening cysteine and the closing phenylalanine or tryptophan. The D gene is left open where the match is weak. Not all rows give a size; the values are once, few, many and, for expanded clones, a class.

v_call,j_call,clone_size,d_call,cdr3_aa,cdr3_nt
TRBV27,TRBJ1-2,-,TRBD1,CASRDRGYYGYTF,TGTGCCAGCCGGGACAGGGGTTACTATGGCTACACCTTC
TRBV29-1,TRBJ2-1,-,-,CSVFRPVRPNEQFF,TGCAGCGTTTTTCGGCCCGTCAGGCCCAATGAGCAGTTCTTC
TRBV19,TRBJ2-1,-,-,CASSIDPLGSYEQFF,TGTGCCAGTAGTATAGATCCCCTCGGGAGCTATGAGCAGTTCTTC
TRBV24-1,TRBJ2-1,-,-,CATSAGQPYNEQFF,TGTGCCACCTCAGCGGGACAGCCTTACAATGAGCAGTTCTTC
TRBV27,TRBJ2-7,-,-,CASSSSYEQYF,TGTGCCAGCAGTTCCTCCTACGAGCAGTACTTC
TRBV18,TRBJ2-7,-,-,CASSPRQAAYEQYF,TGTGCCAGCTCACCACGACAGGCCGCCTACGAGCAGTACTTC
TRBV6-1,TRBJ1-2,-,-,CASSERRENYGYTF,TGTGCCAGCAGTGAACGGCGGGAAAACTATGGCTACACCTTC
TRBV30,TRBJ2-5,-,-,CAWSASGETQYF,TGTGCCTGGAGTGCATCGGGGGAGACCCAGTACTTC
TRBV21-1,TRBJ1-1,-,-,CASSKAPDHEAFF,TGTGCCAGCAGCAAAGCGCCGGACCACGAAGCTTTCTTT
TRBV4-1,TRBJ1-5,-,-,CASSQDRQPQHF,TGCGCCAGCAGCCAAGACCGTCAGCCCCAGCATTTT
TRBV5-5,TRBJ2-7,-,TRBD2,CASSFHTGAGVNYEQYF,TGTGCCAGCAGCTTCCACACGGGAGCGGGGGTTAACTACGAGCAGTACTTC
TRBV23-1,TRBJ2-1,-,-,CASSQSSREQEVDEQFF,TGCGCCAGCAGTCAATCGTCGAGGGAGCAGGAGGTTGATGAGCAGTTCTTC
TRBV11-1,TRBJ2-7,-,TRBD2,CASSPWGGSYEQYF,TGTGCCAGCAGCCCCTGGGGGGGGTCCTACGAGCAGTACTTC
TRBV29-1,TRBJ1-5,-,-,CSVTWGDQPQHF,TGCAGCGTCACATGGGGTGATCAGCCCCAGCATTTT
TRBV24-1,TRBJ1-2,few,TRBD1,CATSEIDRGYGYTF,TGTGCCACCAGCGAAATTGACAGGGGTTATGGCTACACCTTC
TRBV7-9,TRBJ2-7,few,TRBD1,CASSLIQGTYEQYF,TGTGCCAGCAGCTTAATACAGGGGACCTACGAGCAGTACTTC
TRBV4-3,TRBJ2-3,-,-,CASSQEYAGGTDTQYF,TGCGCCAGCAGCCAAGAATACGCAGGAGGCACAGATACGCAGTATTTT
TRBV6-5,TRBJ1-2,-,TRBD1,CASRGTGTGVNGYTF,TGTGCCAGCAGGGGAACCGGGACAGGGGTTAATGGCTACACCTTC
TRBV19,TRBJ1-3,-,-,CASNTAGFLGLSGNTIYF,TGTGCCAGTAACACTGCCGGGTTCCTTGGGCTTTCTGGAAACACCATATATTTT
TRBV2,TRBJ1-1,-,TRBD1,CASSPGGMTEAFF,TGTGCCAGCAGCCCAGGGGGCATGACTGAAGCTTTCTTT
TRBV6-2/TRBV6-3,TRBJ2-7,-,TRBD1,CASSYGWTGVTYEQYF,TGTGCCAGCAGTTACGGTTGGACAGGCGTAACCTACGAGCAGTACTTC
TRBV5-5,TRBJ1-2,few,-,CASSFPGRAYGYTF,TGTGCCAGCAGCTTTCCGGGACGGGCCTATGGCTACACCTTC
TRBV9,TRBJ1-4,once,-,CASSVGAGVNEKLFF,TGTGCCAGCAGCGTAGGGGCAGGGGTTAATGAAAAACTGTTTTTT
TRBV3-1/TRBV3-2,TRBJ2-7,-,-,CASSQFDRLTSYEQYF,TGTGCCAGCAGCCAATTCGACCGACTCACCTCCTACGAGCAGTACTTC
TRBV28,TRBJ2-7,-,TRBD2,CASTIRRGDEQYF,TGTGCCAGCACCATCCGACGGGGGGACGAGCAGTACTTC
TRBV11-1,TRBJ1-3,once,-,CASGTGRGNTIYF,TGTGCCAGCGGTACGGGCCGTGGAAACACCATATATTTT
TRBV30,TRBJ1-1,-,-,CAWITGILPEAFF,TGTGCCTGGATAACAGGGATTCTCCCTGAAGCTTTCTTT
TRBV30,TRBJ1-4,-,-,CAWSVGHSTTNEKLFF,TGTGCCTGGAGTGTAGGGCACTCTACAACTAATGAAAAACTGTTTTTT
TRBV4-2,TRBJ2-1,-,-,CASSRSPLSGVDNEQFF,TGTGCCAGCAGCCGATCTCCCCTTTCTGGCGTCGACAATGAGCAGTTCTTC
TRBV28,TRBJ2-1,-,TRBD1,CASSPAGGAYNEQFF,TGTGCCAGCAGTCCTGCAGGGGGCGCGTATAATGAGCAGTTCTTC
TRBV19,TRBJ1-6,few,-,CASSQGHDRPNSPLHF,TGTGCCAGTAGTCAAGGACACGACCGGCCCAATTCACCCCTCCACTTT
TRBV4-2,TRBJ1-6,once,-,CASSQWTLGGPDNSPLHF,TGTGCCAGCAGCCAGTGGACCCTGGGGGGACCAGATAATTCACCCCTCCACTTT
TRBV4-1,TRBJ1-6,-,-,CASSQEWRQAHSPLHF,TGCGCCAGCAGCCAAGAATGGAGACAGGCTCATTCACCCCTCCACTTT
TRBV27,TRBJ2-7,-,-,CASSSGYSYEQYF,TGTGCCAGCAGCTCCGGCTACTCCTACGAGCAGTACTTC
TRBV7-2,TRBJ1-5,-,-,CASSVRGGDQPQHF,TGTGCCAGCAGCGTGCGTGGGGGCGATCAGCCCCAGCATTTT
TRBV4-1,TRBJ2-7,-,TRBD1,CASSLLVGQPSYEQYF,TGCGCCAGCAGCCTACTTGTGGGACAGCCATCCTACGAGCAGTACTTC
TRBV29-1,TRBJ1-2,-,-,CSVGSPRSPYGYTF,TGCAGCGTTGGAAGTCCACGGTCACCATATGGCTACACCTTC
TRBV6-5,TRBJ2-7,-,-,CASSDWYEQYF,TGTGCCAGCAGCGACTGGTACGAGCAGTACTTC
TRBV28,TRBJ1-2,-,-,CASRPGRPREYGYTF,TGTGCCAGCAGACCTGGCCGTCCCCGGGAGTATGGCTACACCTTC
TRBV28,TRBJ2-3,-,TRBD2,CASSLSSGRASTDTQYF,TGTGCCAGCAGTTTATCTAGCGGGAGGGCCAGCACAGATACGCAGTATTTT
TRBV4-1,TRBJ1-2,-,-,CATREGLNYGYTF,TGCGCCACCAGGGAAGGGCTGAACTATGGCTACACCTTC
TRBV11-2,TRBJ1-1,-,-,CASSLVARNTEAFF,TGTGCCAGCAGCTTAGTGGCAAGGAACACTGAAGCTTTCTTT
TRBV6-5,TRBJ1-2,-,-,CASSWMGEGYTF,TGTGCCAGCAGTTGGATGGGGGAGGGCTACACCTTC
TRBV27,TRBJ1-2,-,-,CVSRPAGRYGYTF,TGTGTTTCTAGACCCGCAGGGAGATATGGCTACACCTTC
TRBV13,TRBJ1-2,-,TRBD1,CASSLEAGQGAGYTF,TGTGCCAGCAGCTTAGAAGCGGGACAGGGAGCTGGCTACACCTTC
TRBV19,TRBJ1-1,-,-,CASNLNTEAFF,TGTGCCAGTAATCTCAACACTGAAGCTTTCTTT
TRBV14,TRBJ2-3,-,TRBD2,CASSAGLAGIQSTDTQYF,TGTGCCAGCTCGGCGGGACTAGCGGGAATTCAGTCCACAGATACGCAGTATTTT
TRBV5-4,TRBJ1-4,-,-,CASSLRGEKLFF,TGTGCCAGCAGCTTACGAGGGGAAAAACTGTTTTTT
TRBV7-6,TRBJ1-2,-,TRBD1,CASSLGRGRDPYGYTF,TGTGCCAGCAGCTTAGGCAGGGGGCGCGACCCCTATGGCTACACCTTC
TRBV7-3,TRBJ2-2,-,TRBD1,CASSMDRGTGELFF,TGTGCCAGCAGCATGGACAGGGGCACCGGGGAGCTGTTTTTT